The clone carrying this TCR beta chain has a handful of counts. The target antigen is unknown. Template switching supplied a universal primer site; unique molecular identifiers were carried on the cDNA. From the 5' RACE reads, TCRdb called clonotypes with MiXCR, one entry per CDR3 protein. The table records hundreds of thousands of distinct CDR3 sequences, more than 20% of them present only once. This entry comes from a study of identical twins. Study-level points and caveats: Shared out-of-frame alpha sequences (those common to twins) showed excess low generation probability. Twins shared beta out-of-frame sequences in excess, but this excess was weaker.

V shed 3 bases, J shed 0 bases, and the junction held 5 bases outside the gene matches. Germline loops: CDR1 DFQATT, CDR2 SNEGSKA (reference sequence). The CDR3 consists of 16 residues. These same data were also listed under a study on yellow fever vaccine responses in identical twins. That paper notes: Reports say the vaccine T cell response in twins looked partly convergent and partly personalized.

The sequence was obtained from a woman aged 18-29 years in good health. The sample was CD4+ T cells sorted from blood. The V call is TRBV20-1, the J call TRBJ2-7; 13 bases fit TRBD2. CDR3 loop: CSASPGLAGSSYEQYF. The CDR3 DNA follows: TGCAGTGCTAGTCCGGGACTAGCGGGATCCTCCTACGAGCAGTACTTC.